This T cell receptor (beta chain) derives from a study of blood T cell repertoires in COVID-19. Only in-frame clones appear in the TCRdb table, and some are missing; sequencing was by immunoSEQ multiplex PCR. The sample has 150,000 to 200,000 clones, roughly 82% seen once; the top ten hold 10% to 15%. The CDR3 runs 15 residues. The germline V gene encodes CDR1 SGHTA and CDR2 FQGNSA. V lost 5 bases and J lost 1; bases outside the gene matches: 3. Sequencing was done on a sample of PBMCs or T cells enriched from blood (not recorded which). The genes are TRBV7-2 and TRBJ2-5; 11 positions agree with TRBD2. The receptor comes from a man aged 40-49 years who had recovered from COVID-19. In DNA, the CDR3 is TGTGCCAGCAGCCTTGGACTAGCGGGCCAAGAGACCCAGTACTTC. Translating it yields CASSLGLAGQETQYF. Full variable domain (rest looked up from reference TRBV7-2 and TRBJ2-5): GAGVSQSPSNKVTEKGKDVELRCDPISGHTALYWYRQSLGQGLEFLIYFQGNSAPDKSGLPSDRFSAERTGGSVSTLTIQRTQQEDSAVYLCASSLGLAGQETQYFGPGTRLLVL.